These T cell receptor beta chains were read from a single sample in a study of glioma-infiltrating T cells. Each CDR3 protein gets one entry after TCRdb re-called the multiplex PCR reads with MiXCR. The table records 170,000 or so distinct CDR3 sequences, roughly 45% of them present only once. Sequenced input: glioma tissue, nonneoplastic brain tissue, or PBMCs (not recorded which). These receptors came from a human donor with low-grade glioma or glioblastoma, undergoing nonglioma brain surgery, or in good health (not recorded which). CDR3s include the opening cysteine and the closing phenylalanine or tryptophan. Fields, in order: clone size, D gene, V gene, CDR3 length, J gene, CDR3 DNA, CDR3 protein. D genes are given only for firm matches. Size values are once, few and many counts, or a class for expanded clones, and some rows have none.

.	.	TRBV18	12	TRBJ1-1	TGTGCCAGCTCACCATATAAAGGAGAAGCTTTCTTT	CASSPYKGEAFF
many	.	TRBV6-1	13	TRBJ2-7	TGTGCCAGCAGTCCGGGACGAATCTACGAGCAGTACTTC	CASSPGRIYEQYF
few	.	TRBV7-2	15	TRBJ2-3	TGTGCCAGCAGCTTAAGTCGGTGGGCCACAGATACGCAGTATTTT	CASSLSRWATDTQYF
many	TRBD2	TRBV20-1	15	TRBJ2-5	TGCAGTGCTACCCGTAGCGGGAGGGGGGGAGAGACCCAGTACTTC	CSATRSGRGGETQYF
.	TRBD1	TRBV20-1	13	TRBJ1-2	TGCAGTGCGAATCGACAGGGCCTCTATGGCTACACCTTC	CSANRQGLYGYTF
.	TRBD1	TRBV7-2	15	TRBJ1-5	TGTGCCAGCAGCCCGGGACAGACTAGCAATCAGCCCAAGCATTTT	CASSPGQTSNQPKHF
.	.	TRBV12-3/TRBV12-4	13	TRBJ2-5	TGTGCCAGCAGCCGAGACTGGCTCGAGACCCAGTACTTC	CASSRDWLETQYF
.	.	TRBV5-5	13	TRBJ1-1	TGTGCCAGAAGCTTACAAGGGTTTCCTGAAGCTTTCTTT	CARSLQGFPEAFF
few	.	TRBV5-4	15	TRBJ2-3	TGTGCCAGCAGCTTGAATCCGCGCGTCCCAGATACGCAGTATTTT	CASSLNPRVPDTQYF
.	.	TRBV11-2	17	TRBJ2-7	TGTGCCAGCAGCTTAGCTAGGGTGGGGACGCAAACCTACGAGCAGTACTTC	CASSLARVGTQTYEQYF
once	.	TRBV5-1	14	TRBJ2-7	TGCGCCAGCAGCTTGGCCTGGGGGGGCAACGAGCAGTACTTC	CASSLAWGGNEQYF
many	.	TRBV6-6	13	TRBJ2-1	TGTGCCAGCAGTTACTCGAGTAGCAATGAGCAGTTCTTC	CASSYSSSNEQFF
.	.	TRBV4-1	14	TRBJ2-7	TGCGCCAGCAGCCAAGTGGGGTACTCCTACGAGCAGTACTTC	CASSQVGYSYEQYF
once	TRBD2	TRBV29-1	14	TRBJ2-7	TGCAGCGCCCGCACCAGCGGGAGGGGGTACGAGCAGTACTTC	CSARTSGRGYEQYF
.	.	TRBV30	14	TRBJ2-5	TGTGCCTGGAGTTGTAGACAGCCAGGGGAGACCCAGTACTTC	CAWSCRQPGETQYF
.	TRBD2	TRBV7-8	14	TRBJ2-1	TGTGCCAGCAGGACTAGCGGGAGCTACAATGAGAAGTTCTTC	CASRTSGSYNEKFF
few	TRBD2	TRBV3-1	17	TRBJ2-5	TGTGCCAGCAGACGGACTAGCGGGAGTAAGTACCAAGAGACCCAGTACTTC	CASRRTSGSKYQETQYF
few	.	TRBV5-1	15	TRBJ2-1	TGCGCCAGCAGCTTGGTGGGTACCAGGTACAATGAGCAGTTCTTC	CASSLVGTRYNEQFF
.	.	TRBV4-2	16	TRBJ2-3	TGTGCCAGCAGCGCAGGAGGGGGACCTAGCACAGATACGCAGTATTTT	CASSAGGGPSTDTQYF
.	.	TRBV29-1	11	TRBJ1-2	TGCAGCGTTGGCAGGGGACGCGGCTACACCTTC	CSVGRGRGYTF
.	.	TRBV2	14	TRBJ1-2	TGTGCCAGCAGCGCCGACGGAACTAACTATGGCTACACCTTC	CASSADGTNYGYTF
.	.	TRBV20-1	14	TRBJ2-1	TGCAGTGCTAGTATCGGGGGGCGTCTGGATGAGCAGTTCTTC	CSASIGGRLDEQFF
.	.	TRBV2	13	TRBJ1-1	TGTGCCAGCACTGATCGGGTGAACACTGAAGCTTTCTTT	CASTDRVNTEAFF
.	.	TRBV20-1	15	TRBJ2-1	TGCAGTCCTAGAGGTAGGCTAGTGTCATTTTCTGAGCAGTTCTTC	CSPRGRLVSFSEQFF
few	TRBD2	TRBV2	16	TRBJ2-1	TGTGCCAGCGAACGCAGAGGGGCTAGCGGGAGTAATGAGCAGTTCTTC	CASERRGASGSNEQFF
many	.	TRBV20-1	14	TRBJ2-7	TGCAGTGCTAGACACCCTCAGAGGTCTGACGAGCAGTACTTC	CSARHPQRSDEQYF
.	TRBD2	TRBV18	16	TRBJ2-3	TGTGCCAGCTCGTCTCTAGCGGGAGTATCAACAGATACGCAGTATTTT	CASSSLAGVSTDTQYF
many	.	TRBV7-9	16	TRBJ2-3	TGTGCCAGCAGCTTGTCAGATTTAACTAGCACAGATACGCAGTATTTT	CASSLSDLTSTDTQYF
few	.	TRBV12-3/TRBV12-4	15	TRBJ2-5	TGTGCCAGCAGTTTAGCCACAGGAGTCCAAGAGACCCAGTACTTC	CASSLATGVQETQYF
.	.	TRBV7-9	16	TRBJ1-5	TGTGCCAGCAGCCTTGGGAAAGCAGCTAGCAATCAGCCCCAGCATTTT	CASSLGKAASNQPQHF
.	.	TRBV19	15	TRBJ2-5	TGTGCCAGTAGTATGGGTGCCGATAGCCAAGAGACCCAGTACTTC	CASSMGADSQETQYF
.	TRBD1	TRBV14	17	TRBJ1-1	TGTGCCAGCAGCCACCGATCCGGGACAGGGGTACGGATTGAAGCTTTCTTT	CASSHRSGTGVRIEAFF
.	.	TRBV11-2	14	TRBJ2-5	TGTGCCAGCAGCTTAGTAGGGGGGCGAGAGACCCAGTACTTC	CASSLVGGRETQYF
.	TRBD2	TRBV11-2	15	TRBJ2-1	TGTGCCAGCAGCACGACTAGCGGGGAATACAATGAGCAGTTCTTC	CASSTTSGEYNEQFF
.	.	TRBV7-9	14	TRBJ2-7	TGTGACAGCAGCTTAGGTCTAGCTGGGGCCGAGCAGTACTTC	CDSSLGLAGAEQYF
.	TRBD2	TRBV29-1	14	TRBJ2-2	TGCAGCGCCGATAGCGGGGTAGATACCGGGGAGCTGTTTTTT	CSADSGVDTGELFF
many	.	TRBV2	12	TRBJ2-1	TGTGCCAGCAGTCAAGAGGGGGGTGAGCAGTTCTTC	CASSQEGGEQFF
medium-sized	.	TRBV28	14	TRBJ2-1	TGTGCCAGCTCATCCGGGTCCCTAAGGCATGAGCAGTTCTTC	CASSSGSLRHEQFF
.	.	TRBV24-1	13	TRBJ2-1	TGTGCCACCAGTGGCTACAGAGACAATGAGCAGTTCTTC	CATSGYRDNEQFF
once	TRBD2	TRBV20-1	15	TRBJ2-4	TGCAGTGCTAGGGATCCGGGACTATCCAAAAACATTCAGTACTTC	CSARDPGLSKNIQYF
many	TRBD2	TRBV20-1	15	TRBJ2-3	TGCAGTGCTAGGTTGCCTAGCGGGAGTACAGATACGCAGTATTTT	CSARLPSGSTDTQYF
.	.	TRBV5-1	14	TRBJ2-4	TGCGCCAGCAGCGGTACAGGGATGGAAAACATTCAGTACTTC	CASSGTGMENIQYF
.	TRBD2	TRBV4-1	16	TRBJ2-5	TGCGCCAGCAGCCAACCCGGGACTACCAGAAAAGAGACCCAGTACTTC	CASSQPGTTRKETQYF
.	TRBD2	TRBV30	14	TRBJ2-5	TGTGCCTGGAGTCCCGGGACTAGCGGAGAGACCCAGTACTTC	CAWSPGTSGETQYF
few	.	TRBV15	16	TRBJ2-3	TGTGCCACCAGCAGATTCGGTAGAGGGGACACAGATACGCAGTATTTT	CATSRFGRGDTDTQYF
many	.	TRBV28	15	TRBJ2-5	TGTGCCAGCAGTCCCTATTCAATTGAACGCGGGACCCAGTACTTC	CASSPYSIERGTQYF
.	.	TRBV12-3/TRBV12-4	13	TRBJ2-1	TGTGCCAGCACGGGGGAGGGGGGCAATGAGCAGTTCTTC	CASTGEGGNEQFF
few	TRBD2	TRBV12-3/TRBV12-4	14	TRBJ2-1	TGTGCCAGCAGTTGGGGGGGCTCCTACAATGAGCAGTTCTTC	CASSWGGSYNEQFF
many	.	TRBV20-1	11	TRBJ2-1	TGCAGTGCCAAGGACTACAATGAGCAGTTCTTC	CSAKDYNEQFF
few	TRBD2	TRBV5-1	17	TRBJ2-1	TGCGCCAGCAGCTGGGGACCCCCCGGGACTAGCGGGGATGAGCAGTTCTTC	CASSWGPPGTSGDEQFF
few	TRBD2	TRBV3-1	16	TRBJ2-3	TGTGCCAGCAGCCAAGCGCTTCTAGCGGCGCCGGATACGCAGTATTTT	CASSQALLAAPDTQYF
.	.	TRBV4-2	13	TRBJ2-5	TGTGCCAGCAGCCAAGAAGGCCGAGAGACCCAGTGCTTC	CASSQEGRETQCF
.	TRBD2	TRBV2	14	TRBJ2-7	TGTGCCAGCGGTCGGACTAGCGGATCCTACGAGCAGTACTTC	CASGRTSGSYEQYF
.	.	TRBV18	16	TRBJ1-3	TGTGCCAGCTCACCGAAAAGTTCGGGGTGTGGAAACACCATATATTTT	CASSPKSSGCGNTIYF
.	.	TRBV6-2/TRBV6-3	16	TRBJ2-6	TGTACCAGCAGTTATAGGGGGTTAGCTGGGGCCAACGTCATGACTTTC	CTSSYRGLAGANVMTF
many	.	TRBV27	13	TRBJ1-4	TGTGCCAGCAGGCCGACGTCGGCGGAAAAACTGTTTTTT	CASRPTSAEKLFF
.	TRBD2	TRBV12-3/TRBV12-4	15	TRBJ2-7	TGTGCCAGCAGTTCGTCCGGGGGGAGCTCCTACGAGCAGTACTTC	CASSSSGGSSYEQYF
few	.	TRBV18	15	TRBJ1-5	TGTGCCAGCTCACCCATGCCAACAGCCAATCAGCCCCAGCATTTT	CASSPMPTANQPQHF
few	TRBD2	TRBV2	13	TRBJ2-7	TGTGCCAGCAGTCCTACTAGCGCCCACGAGCAGTACTTC	CASSPTSAHEQYF